Below, 15 T cell receptor beta chains from the same sample are listed, as sequenced in a study of T cells in Graves' hyperthyroidism and ophthalmopathy. Amplification of TCR beta CDR3 regions was performed using RNA transcripts as template. TCR CDR3 regions were first amplified by RT-PCR with HTBI primers. TCRdb ran MiXCR on the multiplex PCR reads and lists one entry per CDR3 protein. Among 550,000 to 700,000 distinct CDR3 sequences listed, 46% were seen once. The material sequenced was peripheral blood or thyroid tissue (not recorded which). The receptors were sampled from an adult woman with Graves' disease, either hyperthyroidism or ophthalmopathy (not recorded which).

The chain links TRBV29-1 to TRBJ2-7; D not resolved. With 3 bases removed from V and 7 bases from J, the gap between germline ends came to 19 bases. CDR1 and CDR2 from the germline V gene are SQVTM and ANQGSEA. CDR3 size: 14 residues. CDR3 nucleotide sequence: TGCAGCGTTGATGACCGGCGCAGTGACAATGAGCAGTACTTC. As protein: CSVDDRRSDNEQYF.

V gene TRBV7-2 combines with J gene TRBJ1-1, with D unclear. Between the trimmed V and J ends, which lost 1 base and 3 bases, there was a span of 12 bases. Germline CDR1 SGHTA, CDR2 FQGNSA. The CDR3 length is 15 residues. The CDR3 region has the DNA TGTGCCAGCAGCTTAGGTAGCACACCCTACACTGAAGCTTTCTTT. Its translation: CASSLGSTPYTEAFF.

There are many counts of this clonotype. V is TRBV6-5 and J is TRBJ2-5; a weak D match, TRBD2 (6 bases). V shed 8 bases and J shed 0 bases, with 16 bases lying between them. The CDR3 contains 15 residues. The V gene's germline CDR1 is MNHEY and CDR2 SVGAGI. DNA for the CDR3: TGTGCCAGCCGGACCGGGACTTTGTACCAAGAGACCCAGTACTTC. Amino acids: CASRTGTLYQETQYF.

This chain connects TRBV10-3 to TRBJ2-7; TRBD1 matches 8 bases. Germline CDR1 is ENHRY and CDR2 is SYGVKD. The CDR3 length is 16 residues. J lost 5 bases, V lost 6 bases, and 15 bases had no gene match. The DNA for the CDR3 is TGTGCCATCAGCCTACAGGGGGGCAGAGAATTCAACGAGCAGTACTTC. Translating it yields CAISLQGGREFNEQYF.

This clonotype was counted ten times or more. The J gene is TRBJ1-6, the V gene TRBV13; tentatively, D is TRBD1 (6 bases). Trimming stripped 7 bases from V and 7 bases from J, with 17 bases between. This CDR3 has 15 residues. CDR1 and CDR2 from the germline V gene are PRHDT and FYEKMQ (reference sequence). CDR3 loop: CASTPPDSTNSPLHF. CDR3 bases: TGTGCCAGCACCCCACCGGACAGCACGAATTCACCCCTCCACTTT.

This clonotype showed up many times. J is TRBJ2-7 and V is TRBV5-1; 13 bases are a match to TRBD2. The CDR3 is made up of 15 amino acids. V shed 4 bases, J shed 2 bases, and the junction held 3 bases outside the gene matches. CDR1 is SGHRS and CDR2 is YFSETQ in the germline V gene. CDR3 amino acids: CASSDGLAGAYEQYF. The CDR3 DNA is TGCGCCAGCAGCGACGGACTAGCGGGAGCCTACGAGCAGTACTTC.

This chain links TRBV25-1 with TRBJ1-5, with a weak D call TRBD1 (5 bases). The CDR3 covers 17 residues. Germline assignment: CDR1 MGHDK and CDR2 SYGVNS. Deletions cut 1 base from V and 5 bases from J, with 18 bases between. The CDR3 DNA is TGTGCCAGCAGTGAATCAGGCGGAGGGGCCCCCTATCAGCCCCAGCATTTT. It translates to CASSESGGGAPYQPQHF.

A note on this clonotype: The CDR3 ends on some other residue instead of the conserved phenylalanine or tryptophan, so this is likely a read error. No DNA is shown, since the ends of the CDR3 on it are uncertain; the CDR3 is the one TCRdb lists. The genes are TRBV5-6 and TRBJ1-2. Per germline, CDR1 SGHDT and CDR2 YYEEEE. The CDR3 is 14 amino acids in total, end residues counted. The CDR3: CASSSSQLTMATQS.

The chain has TRBV20-1 and TRBJ2-5; 7 bases agree with TRBD2. Germline V gene sequence: CDR1 DFQATT, CDR2 SNEGSKA (reference sequence). CDR3 length: 13 residues. V trimming: 1 base; J trimming: 1 base; junction bases outside the gene matches: 0. The CDR3 DNA reads TGCAGTGCTAGAGCGGGAGGCCAAGAGACCCAGTACTTC. Translation: CSARAGGQETQYF.

A note on this clonotype: Sequence at one end of the junction differs from germline and may be a read error. The chain links TRBV7-8 to TRBJ2-2; perhaps TRBD2 as D (5 bases). CDR1 is SGHVS and CDR2 is FQNEAQ in the germline V gene. This CDR3 has 14 residues. In DNA form, the CDR3 reads TGTGCCAGCAGCCCCCTGGGGAACACCGGGAAGCTGTTTTTT. This gives the protein CASSPLGNTGKLFF. The full variable domain, with the rest looked up from reference TRBV7-8 and TRBJ2-2, is GAGVSQSPRYKVAKRGQDVALRCDPISGHVSLFWYQQALGQGPEFLTYFQNEAQLDKSGLPSDRFFAERPEGSVSTLKIQRTQQEDSAVYLCASSPLGNTGKLFFGEGSRLTVL.

The V gene is TRBV10-3, the J gene TRBJ1-2, with D maybe TRBD1 (5 bases). Trimming stripped 7 bases from V and 5 bases from J, with 11 bases between. The germline V gene encodes CDR1 ENHRY and CDR2 SYGVKD. The CDR3 totals 12 residues. CDR3 sequence (DNA): TGTGCCATCACCGACGACAGTTATGGCTACACCTTC. Its protein product is CAITDDSYGYTF.

The CDR3 is CATRTGGENTEAFF. The CDR3 bases are TGTGCCACCCGGACAGGGGGGGAGAACACTGAAGCTTTCTTT. The V call is TRBV10-3, the J call TRBJ1-1; 10 bases fit TRBD1. CDR1 is ENHRY, CDR2 SYGVKD, per germline. The J segment lost 1 base and the V segment lost 10 bases, leaving 6 bases of the junction unmatched. This CDR3 contains 14 residues.

On this clonotype: Since a much larger clone is just one base distant, this may be a read error. The chain joins TRBV12-3 or TRBV12-4 to TRBJ2-7, with 7 bases that match TRBD2. The CDR3 is 17 amino acids. CDR3 nucleotides: TGTGCCAGCAGTTTAGCGGGCGGGGGATGGGGAGGTTACGAGCAGTGCTTC. The encoded protein is CASSLAGGGWGGYEQCF.

The V and J genes are TRBV2 and TRBJ1-2; perhaps TRBD1 as D (5 bases). The ends were cut back, 8 bases at V and 2 bases at J, with 12 bases in the middle. This CDR3 is 13 amino acids long. Germline V gene sequence: CDR1 SNHLY, CDR2 FYNNEI. In DNA form, the CDR3 reads TGTGCCAGCTCCGAACAGGAGAACTATGGCTACACCTTC. Its translation: CASSEQENYGYTF.

V gene TRBV6-4 combines with J gene TRBJ1-1; no reliable D call. Germline CDR1 and CDR2: MRHNA and SNTAGT. Trimming took off 0 bases at V and 0 bases at J, with 8 bases between the two ends. CDR3 length: 15 amino acids. DNA of the CDR3: TGTGCCAGCAGTGACTCAGCGGGTATGAACACTGAAGCTTTCTTT. Its translation is CASSDSAGMNTEAFF.